These 9 T cell receptor beta chains came from one sample sequenced in a study of blood T cell repertoires in COVID-19. TCRdb's copy holds only in-frame clones and misses some; the assay was immunoSEQ multiplex PCR. The sample shows 90,000 or so clones, roughly nine tenths of them seen only once. Material for sequencing was peripheral blood. These receptors were obtained from a human donor with active COVID-19. The donor label of this sample is uncertain.

This chain joins TRBV6-2 or TRBV6-3 and TRBJ2-2, with D possibly matching TRBD1 (5 bases). The CDR3 runs to 15 residues. The V and J ends lost 4 bases and 5 bases respectively, with 14 bases between them. The germline CDR1 and CDR2 sequences are MNHEY and SVGEGT. For the CDR3, the DNA is TGTGCCAGCAGTTCAGGACAACTGTGGACCGGGGAGCTGTTTTTT. This translates into CASSSGQLWTGELFF.

This clone was picked up one time. The chain has TRBV12-3 or TRBV12-4 and TRBJ2-7; no firm D call. This CDR3 spans 13 amino acids. Trimming pared 5 bases from V and 0 bases from J, leaving 8 bases between. CDR3 bases: TGTGCCAGCAGTATTGACATCTCCTACGAGCAGTACTTC. Its translation: CASSIDISYEQYF.

The J gene is TRBJ2-3, the V gene TRBV18; D is ambiguous. V was pared by 6 bases and J by 2 bases, with 9 bases between. The CDR3 is 13 amino acids. Looked up from germline, CDR1 is KGHSH and CDR2 is LQKENI. DNA of the CDR3: TGTGCCAGCTCCCCTACTAACACAGATACGCAGTATTTT. Its translation: CASSPTNTDTQYF.

The chain carries TRBV24-1 and TRBJ1-1, with TRBD1 matching over 8 bases. Germline values: CDR1 KGHDR, CDR2 SFDVKD. This CDR3 comprises 15 residues. Germline trimming cut 3 bases from V and 1 base from J; bases unmatched to any gene: 3. The CDR3 protein is CATSDPTGENTEAFF. The CDR3 bases are TGTGCCACCAGTGATCCGACAGGGGAGAACACTGAAGCTTTCTTT.

The chain uses TRBV3-1 (or the pseudogene TRBV3-2) and TRBJ1-6, with D unclear. The CDR3 has 16 residues. Germline V lookup: CDR1 LGHDT, CDR2 YNNKEL (reference sequence). The V end was cut by 4 bases, the J end by 0 bases, with 10 bases between. CDR3 in DNA: TGTGCCAGCAGCCCCTCAGGCAGCTCCTATAATTCACCCCTCCACTTT. Its translation: CASSPSGSSYNSPLHF.

This chain connects TRBV6-5 to TRBJ2-7; D gene uncertain. Per germline, CDR1 MNHEY and CDR2 SVGAGI. The CDR3 extends over 12 amino acids. Deletions cut 6 bases from V and 11 bases from J, with 17 bases between. The CDR3 DNA is TGTGCCAGCAGGGCCCTACTGGCGGTCGAGTACTTC. Amino acids: CASRALLAVEYF.

The gene calls are TRBV12-5 and TRBJ2-3; a possible D gene is TRBD1 (6 bases). The V gene lost 2 bases and the J gene lost 8 bases, with 8 bases spanning the gap. This CDR3 has 12 amino acids. In germline, CDR1 is LGHNT, CDR2 FRNRAP. CDR3 loop: CASGLLGGTQYF. The CDR3 bases are TGTGCTAGTGGTTTGTTAGGGGGTACGCAGTATTTT. The whole variable domain, remainder taken from reference TRBV12-5 and TRBJ2-3, is DARVTQTPRHKVTEMGQEVTMRCQPILGHNTVFWYRQTMMQGLELLAYFRNRAPLDDSGMPKDRFSAEMPDATLATLKIQPSEPRDSAVYFCASGLLGGTQYFGPGTRLTVL.

The chain recombines TRBV19 with TRBJ1-1; maybe TRBD1 (5 bases). The CDR3 covers 17 residues. Trimming stripped 3 bases from V and 6 bases from J, with 23 bases between. Germline V gives CDR1 LNHDA, CDR2 SQIVND (reference sequence). The CDR3 loop reads CASSIVGPTVSGAEAFF. Here the CDR3 DNA reads TGTGCCAGTAGTATCGTAGGCCCGACAGTTAGTGGCGCTGAAGCTTTCTTT.

This clone was observed a few times. The V gene is TRBV27, the J gene TRBJ2-2; 9 bases align to TRBD1. This CDR3 is 16 amino acids long. CDR1 is MNHEY, CDR2 SMNVEV, per germline (reference sequence). After removal of 6 bases from V and 2 bases from J, the junction contained 7 bases not matched to a gene. As DNA, the CDR3 is TGTGCCAGCAGCCGATTACAGGGGGCCAACACCGGGGAGCTGTTTTTT. Its protein is CASSRLQGANTGELFF.